The 26 T cell receptor beta chains below were found in one sample sequenced in a study of T cells in Graves' hyperthyroidism and ophthalmopathy. TCR beta CDR3 regions were amplified from RNA transcripts. Primed by the HTBI set, a first-round RT-PCR was run on the TCR CDR3. One entry per CDR3 protein, called by TCRdb with MiXCR from the multiplex PCR reads. The sample holds 370,000 or so distinct CDR3 sequences, approximately 25% seen once. Sequenced input: blood. These receptors were collected from a man aged 50-59 years with Graves' hyperthyroidism.

This chain uses TRBV30 with TRBJ1-1; TRBD1 aligns across 8 bases. Germline V lookup: CDR1 GTSNPN, CDR2 SVGIG (reference sequence). J gave up 1 base and V 6 bases, and 7 bases lay outside the gene matches. CDR3 length: 14 residues. As DNA, the CDR3 is TGTGCCTGTGCCACAGGGGGTAGGAACACTGAAGCTTTCTTT. It encodes CACATGGRNTEAFF.

The chain uses TRBV5-6 and TRBJ1-1; D not certain. The V end was cut by 2 bases, the J end by 0 bases, with 8 bases between. Germline CDR1 and CDR2: SGHDT and YYEEEE. There are 14 residues in the CDR3. The CDR3 loop is CASSFRSVNTEAFF. The DNA for the CDR3 is TGTGCCAGCAGCTTTCGCTCTGTGAACACTGAAGCTTTCTTT.

There are a few counts of this clonotype. V usage is TRBV12-3 or TRBV12-4 and J usage is TRBJ2-7; D is tentatively TRBD1 or TRBD2 (5 bases each). The CDR3 runs 15 residues. The germline V and J ends were trimmed by 5 bases and 0 bases, with 14 bases remaining between them. CDR3 protein: CASSAGGSYSYEQYF. The CDR3 region has the DNA TGTGCCAGCAGTGCTGGGGGTTCCTACTCCTACGAGCAGTACTTC.

The table lists this clonotype with a few counts. The chain links TRBV12-3 or TRBV12-4 to TRBJ1-3; D remains unclear. Trimming stripped 2 bases from V and 2 bases from J, with 13 bases between. The CDR3 contains 16 residues. This CDR3 reads CASSLRLMAAGNTIYF. CDR3 in DNA: TGTGCCAGCAGTTTACGGCTCATGGCGGCTGGAAACACCATATATTTT.

The chain carries TRBV29-1 and TRBJ2-7; TRBD2 matches at 7 bases. The CDR3 runs to 11 residues. Per germline, CDR1 SQVTM and CDR2 ANQGSEA. V gave up 6 bases and J gave up 5 bases; unmatched junction bases: 4. The CDR3 reads CSVGRMDEQYF. CDR3 DNA: TGCAGCGTCGGGAGGATGGACGAGCAGTACTTC.

The V and J genes are TRBV5-5 and TRBJ2-1, with TRBD2 as a possible D gene (6 bases). This CDR3 is built from 15 residues. Germline assignment: CDR1 SGHKS and CDR2 YYEKEE (reference sequence). V lost 4 bases and J lost 4, with 15 bases in between. For the CDR3, the DNA is TGTGCCAGCAGCGACGCGTTAGCGGTATACAATGAGCAGTTCTTC. Amino acids: CASSDALAVYNEQFF.

This clonotype was found a few times. V and J are TRBV12-3 or TRBV12-4 and TRBJ2-5; TRBD2 agrees at 9 bases. The CDR3 is 18 amino acids. J was trimmed by 1 base and V by 3 bases; bases with no gene match: 12. The CDR3 DNA is TGTGCCAGCAGTTTCCTCCTCGGAGGGACTAGCCTCCAAGAGACCCAGTACTTC. Its protein is CASSFLLGGTSLQETQYF.

In this sample, this clonotype turned up many times. The chain is built from TRBV5-1 and TRBJ2-1; 11 bases line up with TRBD2. Unmatched junction bases numbered 5, after V lost 6 bases and J lost 9 bases. Germline V gene sequence: CDR1 SGHRS, CDR2 YFSETQ. The CDR3 has 13 amino acids. The DNA for the CDR3 is TGCGCCAGCACGGGGCTAGCGGGAGGTGAGCAGTTCTTC. It translates to CASTGLAGGEQFF.

This sequence joins TRBV29-1 and TRBJ2-5; no clear D gene. Trimming stripped 2 bases from V and 5 bases from J, with 15 bases between. The germline V gene encodes CDR1 SQVTM and CDR2 ANQGSEA. The CDR3 extends over 14 amino acids. The CDR3 coding sequence is TGCAGCGTTGAAATAGTAGAACGCCGGGAGACCCAGTACTTC. This sequence encodes CSVEIVERRETQYF.

This clonotype was seen many times. The chain has TRBV7-3 and TRBJ2-1; perhaps TRBD2 as D (6 bases). The ends were cut back, 3 bases at V and 9 bases at J, with 12 bases in the middle. The germline gives CDR1 SGHTA, CDR2 FQGTGA. CDR3 length equals 13 residues. CDR3 residues: CASSFGRDSEQFF. Here the CDR3 DNA reads TGTGCCAGCAGCTTTGGCCGGGACTCTGAGCAGTTCTTC.

This rearrangement joins TRBV7-2 to TRBJ1-2, with unresolved D. Germline V CDR1 and CDR2: SGHTA, FQGNSA. The CDR3 loop spans 14 amino acids. The V end lost 1 base, the J end lost 1 base, and 7 bases lay between the germline ends. As DNA, the CDR3 is TGTGCCAGCAGCTTAGGAAACAATAACTATGGCTACACCTTC. Its translation: CASSLGNNNYGYTF.

This clonotype has a handful of counts. This sequence joins TRBV24-1 and TRBJ2-2; D unresolved. V was clipped by 1 base and J by 0 bases, with 5 bases between them. The germline V gene has CDR1 KGHDR and CDR2 SFDVKD. This CDR3 contains 15 residues. The CDR3 reads CATSDFGSNTGELFF. Here the CDR3 DNA reads TGTGCCACCAGTGATTTTGGGTCGAACACCGGGGAGCTGTTTTTT.

This clonotype was recorded many times. In nucleotides, the CDR3 is TGTGCCAGCAGTTCCCCAGGGACAGGGACCTCCTACGAGCAGTACTTC. Translated: CASSSPGTGTSYEQYF. The chain combines TRBV28 with TRBJ2-7; 9 bases align to TRBD1. With 4 bases clipped from V and 0 bases from J, the junction kept 7 bases outside the gene matches. The CDR3 is 16 amino acids. Germline loops: CDR1 MDHEN, CDR2 SYDVKM.

V and J are TRBV15 and TRBJ2-5, with TRBD2 matching 8 bases. Germline V gives CDR1 LNHNV, CDR2 YYDKDF (reference sequence). The CDR3 length is 15 residues. With 4 bases clipped from V and 3 bases from J, the junction kept 7 bases outside the gene matches. The chain's CDR3 is CATSNGLALEETQYF. The CDR3 region has the DNA TGTGCCACCAGCAATGGACTAGCTTTAGAAGAGACCCAGTACTTC.

In this sample, this clonotype turned up a few times. The V call is TRBV14, the J call TRBJ2-1; tentatively, D is TRBD1 (5 bases). This CDR3 has 12 residues. CDR1 is SGHDN, CDR2 FVKESK, per germline. V was trimmed by 4 bases and J by 11 bases, leaving 12 bases between them. The CDR3, as DNA: TGTGCCAGCAGCCGCACCCAGGGTAAGCAGTTCTTC. Its protein is CASSRTQGKQFF.

The genes are TRBV5-1 and TRBJ1-3; D possibly corresponds to TRBD1 (6 bases). This CDR3 has 14 amino acids. The germline gives CDR1 SGHRS, CDR2 YFSETQ. The V end was cut by 4 bases, the J end by 4 bases, with 12 bases between. The CDR3: CASSIGQKGNTIYF. The CDR3 DNA reads TGCGCCAGCAGCATCGGACAGAAGGGAAACACCATATATTTT.

There are a few counts of this clonotype. The chain couples TRBV28 to TRBJ2-2; TRBD2 might be the D (6 bases). Trimming took 6 bases from V and 10 from J, leaving 9 bases between them. The CDR3 extends over 11 amino acids. Germline CDR1 and CDR2: MDHEN and SYDVKM. CDR3 in amino acids: CASRTGVELFF. The CDR3 region has the DNA TGTGCCAGCAGGACGGGGGTGGAGCTGTTTTTT.

The table lists this clonotype with a few counts. V usage is TRBV12-3 or TRBV12-4 and J usage is TRBJ1-1; TRBD1 matches at 7 bases. The CDR3 runs to 16 residues. The trim removed 0 bases at V and 5 bases at J, leaving 9 bases unmatched. CDR3 residues: CASSLALRAGGTEAFF. DNA for the CDR3: TGTGCCAGCAGTTTAGCGCTCCGGGCAGGGGGGACTGAAGCTTTCTTT.

There are many counts of this clonotype. The rearrangement uses TRBV3-1 and TRBJ2-1, with D unclear. V was cut by 5 bases and J by 2 bases, with 4 bases left in between. Germline V gene data show CDR1 as LGHDT and CDR2 as YNNKEL (reference sequence). The CDR3 extends over 12 amino acids. CDR3 in DNA: TGTGCCAGCAGCGATACCTACAATGAGCAGTTCTTC. Translating it yields CASSDTYNEQFF.

This clonotype showed up just a few times. V gene TRBV7-9 combines with J gene TRBJ2-5; D remains ambiguous. The CDR3 extends over 13 amino acids. CDR1 and CDR2 from the germline V gene are SEHNR and FQNEAQ (reference sequence). V gave up 7 bases and J gave up 6 bases, with 15 bases separating them. The CDR3 DNA reads TGTGCCAGCACTTGGAGCTCGACGCAGACCCAGTACTTC. It translates to CASTWSSTQTQYF.

Ten or more counts support this clonotype. The V gene is TRBV2, the J gene TRBJ2-7, with TRBD2 matching 7 bases. The CDR3 runs to 15 residues. Germline V gene data show CDR1 as SNHLY and CDR2 as FYNNEI. The V and J ends lost 5 bases and 2 bases, in that order; junction bases with no gene match: 9. The CDR3 nucleotides are TGTGCCAGCAGTTACCCGGCTGGGACTACCTACGAGCAGTACTTC. This encodes CASSYPAGTTYEQYF. Using reference TRBV2 and TRBJ2-7 for the parts outside the CDR3, the full variable domain is EPEVTQTPSHQVTQMGQEVILRCVPISNHLYFYWYRQILGQKVEFLVSFYNNEISEKSEIFDDQFSVERPDGSNFTLKIRSTKLEDSAMYFCASSYPAGTTYEQYFGPGTRLTVT.

V and J are TRBV2 and TRBJ2-1; tentative D call: TRBD2 (6 bases). V was pared by 7 bases and J by 7 bases, with 11 bases between. Per the germline V gene, CDR1 is SNHLY and CDR2 is FYNNEI. The CDR3 is 12 amino acids. The CDR3 is CASTRLENEQFF. Written as DNA, the CDR3 is TGTGCCAGCACCCGACTAGAGAATGAGCAGTTCTTC.

The chain carries TRBV20-1 and TRBJ2-7; 8 bases are a match to TRBD2. CDR1 is DFQATT and CDR2 is SNEGSKA in the germline V gene (reference sequence). The J segment lost 4 bases and the V segment lost 0 bases, leaving 8 bases of the junction unmatched. This CDR3 spans 15 amino acids. For the CDR3, the DNA is TGCAGTGCTAGAGATTCACGGGAGGGCCGGTACGAGCAGTACTTC. Translating it yields CSARDSREGRYEQYF.

This clonotype was counted only a few times. The chain is built from TRBV20-1 and TRBJ2-3, with 9 bases fitting TRBD2. The trim removed 3 bases at V and 5 bases at J, leaving 9 bases unmatched. The CDR3 has 15 amino acids. Germline loops: CDR1 DFQATT, CDR2 SNEGSKA (reference sequence). The CDR3 protein is CSASISGRRGDTQYF. For the CDR3, the DNA is TGCAGTGCTAGTATTAGCGGGAGAAGAGGAGATACGCAGTATTTT.

This clonotype was counted between two and nine times. This sequence joins TRBV29-1 and TRBJ1-3; weak D call: TRBD1 (6 bases). The germline V and J ends were trimmed by 3 bases and 3 bases, with 6 bases remaining between them. The CDR3 extends over 12 amino acids. The germline gives CDR1 SQVTM, CDR2 ANQGSEA. The CDR3 coding sequence is TGCAGCGTTGACAGGGGTGGAAACACCATATATTTT. This encodes CSVDRGGNTIYF.

This clonotype was seen a single time. Being one base from a much bigger clone, this may be a read error. The V and J genes are TRBV7-9 and TRBJ2-7; 9 bases are shared with TRBD2. Losses at the gene ends were 3 bases for V and 7 bases for J; bases not matched to a gene: 13. The CDR3 is 16 amino acids. Germline V gene data show CDR1 as SEHNR and CDR2 as FQNEAQ (reference sequence). The chain's CDR3 is CASSFPASGNYNEQYF. The CDR3 DNA reads as TGTGCCAGCAGCTTTCCAGCTAGCGGGAACTACAATGAGCAGTACTTC.